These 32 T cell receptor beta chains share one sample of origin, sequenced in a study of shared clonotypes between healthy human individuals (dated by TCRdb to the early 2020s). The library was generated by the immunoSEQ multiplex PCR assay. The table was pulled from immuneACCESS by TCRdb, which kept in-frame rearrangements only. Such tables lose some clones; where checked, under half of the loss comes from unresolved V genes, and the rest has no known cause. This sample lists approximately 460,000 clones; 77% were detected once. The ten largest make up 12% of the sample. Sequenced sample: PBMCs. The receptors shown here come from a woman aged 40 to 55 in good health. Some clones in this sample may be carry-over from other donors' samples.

In DNA, the CDR3 is TGTGCCTGGAGCTACGGGTCCGGGGAGCTGTTTTTT. Protein product: CAWSYGSGELFF. This rearrangement joins TRBV30 to TRBJ2-2, with D unresolved. Germline CDR1 reads GTSNPN; CDR2 reads SVGIG (reference sequence). V lost 3 bases, J lost 6 bases, and 8 bases lay in between. CDR3 size: 12 residues.

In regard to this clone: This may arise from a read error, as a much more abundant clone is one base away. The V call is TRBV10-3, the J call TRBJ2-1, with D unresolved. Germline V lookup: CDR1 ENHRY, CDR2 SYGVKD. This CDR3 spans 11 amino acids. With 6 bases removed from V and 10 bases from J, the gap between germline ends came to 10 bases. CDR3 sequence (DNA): TGTGCCATCAGCTGTACCTCCGAGCAGTTCTTC. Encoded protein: CAISCTSEQFF.

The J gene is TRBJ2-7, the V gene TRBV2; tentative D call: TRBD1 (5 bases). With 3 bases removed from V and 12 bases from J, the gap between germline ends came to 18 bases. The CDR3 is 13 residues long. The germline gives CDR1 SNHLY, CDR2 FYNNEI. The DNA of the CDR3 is TGTGCCAGCAGTGACGAAGGTGGGGCTCCCCGGTACTTC. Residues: CASSDEGGAPRYF. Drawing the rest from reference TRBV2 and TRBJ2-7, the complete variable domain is EPEVTQTPSHQVTQMGQEVILRCVPISNHLYFYWYRQILGQKVEFLVSFYNNEISEKSEIFDDQFSVERPDGSNFTLKIRSTKLEDSAMYFCASSDEGGAPRYFGPGTRLTVT.

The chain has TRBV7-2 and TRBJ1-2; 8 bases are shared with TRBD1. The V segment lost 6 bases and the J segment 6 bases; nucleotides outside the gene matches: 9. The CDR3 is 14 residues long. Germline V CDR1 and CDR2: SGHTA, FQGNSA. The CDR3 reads CASSPRGQLNGYTF. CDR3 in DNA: TGTGCCAGCAGTCCCAGGGGGCAATTGAATGGCTACACCTTC.

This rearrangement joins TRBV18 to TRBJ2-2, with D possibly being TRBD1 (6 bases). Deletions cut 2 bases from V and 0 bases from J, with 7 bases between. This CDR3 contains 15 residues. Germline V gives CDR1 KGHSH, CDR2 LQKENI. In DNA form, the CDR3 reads TGTGCCAGCTCACCAGGGACAACGAACACCGGGGAGCTGTTTTTT. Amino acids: CASSPGTTNTGELFF.

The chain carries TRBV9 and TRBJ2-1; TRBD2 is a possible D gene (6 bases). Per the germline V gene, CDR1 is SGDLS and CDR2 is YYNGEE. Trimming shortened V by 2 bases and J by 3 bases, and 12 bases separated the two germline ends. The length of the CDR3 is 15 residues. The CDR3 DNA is TGTGCCAGCAGCGTTTCCGGGACTCGCTACAATGAGCAGTTCTTC. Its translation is CASSVSGTRYNEQFF.

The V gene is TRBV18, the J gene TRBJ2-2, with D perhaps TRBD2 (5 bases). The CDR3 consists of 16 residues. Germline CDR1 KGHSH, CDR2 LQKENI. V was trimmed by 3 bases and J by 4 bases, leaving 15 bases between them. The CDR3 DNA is TGTGCCAGCTCACCCCCCTCGGGGTACACCACCGGGGAGCTGTTTTTT. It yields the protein CASSPPSGYTTGELFF.

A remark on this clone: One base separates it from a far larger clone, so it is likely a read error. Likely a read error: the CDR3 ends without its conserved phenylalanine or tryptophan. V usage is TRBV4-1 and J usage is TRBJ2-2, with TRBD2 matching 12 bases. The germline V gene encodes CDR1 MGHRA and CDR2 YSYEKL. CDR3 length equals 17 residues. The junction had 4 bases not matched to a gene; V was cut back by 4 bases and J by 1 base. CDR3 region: CASSPLTSGRNTGELFL. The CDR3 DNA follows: TGCGCCAGCAGCCCCCTGACTAGCGGGAGGAACACCGGGGAGCTGTTTCTT.

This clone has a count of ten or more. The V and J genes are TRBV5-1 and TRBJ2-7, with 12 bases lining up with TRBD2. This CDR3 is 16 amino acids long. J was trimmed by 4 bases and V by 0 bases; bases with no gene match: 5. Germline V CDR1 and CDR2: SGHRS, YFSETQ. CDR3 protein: CASSLGLAGVGYEQYF. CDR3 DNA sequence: TGCGCCAGCAGCTTGGGACTAGCGGGAGTGGGGTACGAGCAGTACTTC.

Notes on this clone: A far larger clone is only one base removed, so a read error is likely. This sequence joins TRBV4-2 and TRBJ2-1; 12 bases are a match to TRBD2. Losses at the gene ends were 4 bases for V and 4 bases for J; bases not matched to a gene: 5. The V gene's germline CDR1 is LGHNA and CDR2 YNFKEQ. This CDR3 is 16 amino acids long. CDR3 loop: CASSPGLAGLYNEQFF. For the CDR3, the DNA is TGTGCCAGCAGCCCGGGACTAGCGGGCCTTTACAATGAGCAGTTCTTC.

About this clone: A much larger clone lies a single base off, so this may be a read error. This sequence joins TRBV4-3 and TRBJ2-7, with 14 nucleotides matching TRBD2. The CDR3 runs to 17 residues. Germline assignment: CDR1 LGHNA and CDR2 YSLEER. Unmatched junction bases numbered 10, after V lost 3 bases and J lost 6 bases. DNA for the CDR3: TGCGCCAGCAGCCAGTTCGGGACTAGCGGGAGTCCTCGCGAGCAGTACTTC. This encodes CASSQFGTSGSPREQYF.

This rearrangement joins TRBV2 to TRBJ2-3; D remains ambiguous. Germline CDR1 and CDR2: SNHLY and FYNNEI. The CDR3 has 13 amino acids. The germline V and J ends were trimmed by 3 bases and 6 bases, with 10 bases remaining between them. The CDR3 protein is CASSEVAGDTQYF. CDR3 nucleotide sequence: TGTGCCAGCAGTGAGGTAGCTGGGGATACGCAGTATTTT.

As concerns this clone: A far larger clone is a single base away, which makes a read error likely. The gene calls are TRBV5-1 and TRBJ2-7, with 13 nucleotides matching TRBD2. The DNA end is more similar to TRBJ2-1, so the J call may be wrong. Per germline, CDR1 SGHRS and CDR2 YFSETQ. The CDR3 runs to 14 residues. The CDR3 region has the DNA TGCGCCAGCAGCACTAGCGGGAGGGCCAGGGAGCAGTTCTTC. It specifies CASSTSGRAREQFF.

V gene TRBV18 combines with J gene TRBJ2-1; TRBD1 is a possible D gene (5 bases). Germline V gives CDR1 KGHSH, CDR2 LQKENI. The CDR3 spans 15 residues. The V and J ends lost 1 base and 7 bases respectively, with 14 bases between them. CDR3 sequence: CASSPQRGRVNEQFF. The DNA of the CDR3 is TGTGCCAGCTCACCACAGAGAGGCAGGGTTAATGAGCAGTTCTTC.

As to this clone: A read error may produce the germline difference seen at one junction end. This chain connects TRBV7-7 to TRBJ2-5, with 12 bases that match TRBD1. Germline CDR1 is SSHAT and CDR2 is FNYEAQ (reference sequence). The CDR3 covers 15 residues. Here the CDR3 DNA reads TGTGCTAGCAGCCCCGGGACAGGGGGCTGGGAGACCCAGTACTTC. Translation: CASSPGTGGWETQYF.

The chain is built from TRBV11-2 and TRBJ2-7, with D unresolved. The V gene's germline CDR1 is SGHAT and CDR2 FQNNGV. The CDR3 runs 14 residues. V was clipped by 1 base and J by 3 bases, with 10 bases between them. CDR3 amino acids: CASSLVGEHYEQYF. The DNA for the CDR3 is TGTGCCAGCAGCTTAGTAGGAGAGCACTACGAGCAGTACTTC.

Here the CDR3 DNA reads TGTGCCAGCAGTGAATTCACCGGGGAGCTGTTTTTT. Its protein product is CASSEFTGELFF. The chain carries TRBV2 and TRBJ2-2; no firm D call. V was shortened by 2 bases and J by 4 bases, with 2 bases between the two germline ends. Germline CDR1 reads SNHLY; CDR2 reads FYNNEI. This CDR3 is 12 amino acids long.

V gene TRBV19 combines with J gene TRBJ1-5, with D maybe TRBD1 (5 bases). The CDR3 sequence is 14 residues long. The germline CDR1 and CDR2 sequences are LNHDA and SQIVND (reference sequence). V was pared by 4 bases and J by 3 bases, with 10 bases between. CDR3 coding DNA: TGTGCCAGTAGTACAGGGCCTTTCAATCAGCCCCAGCATTTT. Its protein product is CASSTGPFNQPQHF.

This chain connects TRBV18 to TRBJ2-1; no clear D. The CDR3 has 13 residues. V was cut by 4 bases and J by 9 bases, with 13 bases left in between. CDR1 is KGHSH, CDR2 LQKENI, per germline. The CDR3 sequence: CASSLRIDVEQFF. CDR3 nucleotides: TGTGCCAGCTCACTCAGGATCGACGTTGAGCAGTTCTTC. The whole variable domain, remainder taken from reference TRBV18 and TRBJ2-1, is NAGVMQNPRHLVRRRGQEARLRCSPMKGHSHVYWYRQLPEEGLKFMVYLQKENIIDESGMPKERFSAEFPKEGPSILRIQQVVRGDSAAYFCASSLRIDVEQFFGPGTRLTVL.

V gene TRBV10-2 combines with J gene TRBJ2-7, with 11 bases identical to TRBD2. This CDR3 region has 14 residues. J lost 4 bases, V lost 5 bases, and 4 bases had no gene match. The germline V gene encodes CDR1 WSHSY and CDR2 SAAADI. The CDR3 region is CASSSTSGSYEQYF. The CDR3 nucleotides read TGCGCCAGCAGTTCAACTAGCGGGAGTTACGAGCAGTACTTC.

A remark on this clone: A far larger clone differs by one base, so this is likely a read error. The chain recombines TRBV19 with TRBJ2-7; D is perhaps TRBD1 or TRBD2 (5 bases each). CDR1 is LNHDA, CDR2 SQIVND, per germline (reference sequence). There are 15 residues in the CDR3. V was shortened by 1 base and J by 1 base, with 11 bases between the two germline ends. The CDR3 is CASSIGGDASYEQYF. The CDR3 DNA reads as TGTGCCAGTAGTATAGGAGGGGACGCTTCCTACGAGCAGTACTTC.

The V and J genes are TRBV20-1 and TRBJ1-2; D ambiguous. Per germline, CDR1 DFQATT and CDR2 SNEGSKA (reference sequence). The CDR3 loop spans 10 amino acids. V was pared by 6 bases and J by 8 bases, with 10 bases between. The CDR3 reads CSARLRGYTF. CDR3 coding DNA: TGCAGTGCGCGACTACGCGGCTACACCTTC.

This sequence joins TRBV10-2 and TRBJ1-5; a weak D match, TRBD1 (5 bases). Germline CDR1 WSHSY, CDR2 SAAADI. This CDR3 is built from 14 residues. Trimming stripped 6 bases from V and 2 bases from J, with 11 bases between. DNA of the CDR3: TGCGCCAGCAGCTTAGGGGTCCGCAATCAGCCCCAGCATTTT. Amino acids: CASSLGVRNQPQHF.

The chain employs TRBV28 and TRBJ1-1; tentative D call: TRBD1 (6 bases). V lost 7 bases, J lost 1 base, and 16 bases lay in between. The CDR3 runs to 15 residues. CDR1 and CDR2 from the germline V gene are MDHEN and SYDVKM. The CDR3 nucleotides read TGTGCCAGCAAGGTTTTAGGACAGAGGAACACTGAAGCTTTCTTT. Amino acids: CASKVLGQRNTEAFF.

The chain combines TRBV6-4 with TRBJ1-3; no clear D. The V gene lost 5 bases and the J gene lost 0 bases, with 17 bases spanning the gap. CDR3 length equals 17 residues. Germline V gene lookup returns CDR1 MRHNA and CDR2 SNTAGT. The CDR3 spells CASSPSRRRSSGNTIYF. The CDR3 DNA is TGTGCCAGCAGTCCCTCCAGGCGAAGGAGCTCTGGAAACACCATATATTTT.

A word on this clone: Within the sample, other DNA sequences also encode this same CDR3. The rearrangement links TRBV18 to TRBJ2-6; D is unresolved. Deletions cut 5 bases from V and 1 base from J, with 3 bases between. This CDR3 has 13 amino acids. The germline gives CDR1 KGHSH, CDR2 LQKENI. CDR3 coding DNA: TGTGCCAGCTCATCATCTGGGGCCAACGTCCTGACTTTC. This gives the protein CASSSSGANVLTF.

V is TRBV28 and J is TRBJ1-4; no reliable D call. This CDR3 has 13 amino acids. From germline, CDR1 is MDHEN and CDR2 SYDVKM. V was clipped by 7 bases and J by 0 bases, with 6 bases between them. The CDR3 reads CASKGPTNEKLFF. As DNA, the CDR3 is TGTGCCAGCAAAGGACCAACTAATGAAAAACTGTTTTTT.

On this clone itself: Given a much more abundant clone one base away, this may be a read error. CDR3 amino acids: CTTSRDVGGRGYTF. The DNA for the CDR3 is TGTACCACCAGCAGAGATGTGGGGGGTCGGGGCTACACCTTC. The genes are TRBV15 and TRBJ1-2; D is possibly TRBD1 (5 bases). CDR1 and CDR2 (germline): LNHNV, YYDKDF (reference sequence). This CDR3 has 14 amino acids.

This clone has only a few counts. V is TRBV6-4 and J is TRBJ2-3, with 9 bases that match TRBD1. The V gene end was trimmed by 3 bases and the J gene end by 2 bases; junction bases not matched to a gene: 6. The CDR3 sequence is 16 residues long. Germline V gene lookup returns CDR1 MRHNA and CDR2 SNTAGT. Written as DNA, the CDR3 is TGTGCCAGCAGTGAAGCCGGGACAGGGTACACAGATACGCAGTATTTT. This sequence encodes CASSEAGTGYTDTQYF.

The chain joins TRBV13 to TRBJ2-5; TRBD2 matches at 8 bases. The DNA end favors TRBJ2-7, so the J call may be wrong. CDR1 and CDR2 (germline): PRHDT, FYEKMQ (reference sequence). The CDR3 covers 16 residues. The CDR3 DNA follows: TGTGCCAGCAGCCTGCTTGGTGCGGGAGGAGGGTACGAGCAGTACTTC. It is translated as CASSLLGAGGGYEQYF.

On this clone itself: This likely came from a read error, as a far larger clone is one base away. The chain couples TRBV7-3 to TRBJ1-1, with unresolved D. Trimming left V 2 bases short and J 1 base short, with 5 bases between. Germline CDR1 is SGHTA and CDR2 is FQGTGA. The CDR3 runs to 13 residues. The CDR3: CASSLQKNTEAFF. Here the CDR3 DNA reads TGTGCCAGCAGCTTACAGAAGAACACTGAAGCTTTCTTT.

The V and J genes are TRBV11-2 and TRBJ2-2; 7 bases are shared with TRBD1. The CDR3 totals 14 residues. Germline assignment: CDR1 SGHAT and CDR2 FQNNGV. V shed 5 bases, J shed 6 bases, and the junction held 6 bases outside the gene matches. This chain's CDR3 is CASSTSTGPGELFF. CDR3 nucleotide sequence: TGTGCCAGCAGCACCTCGACAGGGCCCGGGGAGCTGTTTTTT. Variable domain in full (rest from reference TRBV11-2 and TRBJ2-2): EAGVAQSPRYKIIEKRQSVAFWCNPISGHATLYWYQQILGQGPKLLIQFQNNGVVDDSQLPKDRFSAERLKGVDSTLKIQPAKLEDSAVYLCASSTSTGPGELFFGEGSRLTVL.